This entry lists 14 T cell receptor beta chains sequenced from one sample in a study of monozygotic twins with inflammatory bowel disease (dated by TCRdb to 2018 to 2020). Libraries came from 5' RACE. Sequencing instrument: Illumina HiSeq 2500. The reads were reprocessed in TCRdb, with one entry per CDR3 protein sequence and no accompanying DNA. This sample's table has entries for about 210,000 distinct CDR3 sequences. Clones ranked in the top ten supply more than 7.5% of the sample. Sequenced input: blood. All receptors derive from a human donor with ulcerative colitis or Crohn's disease, or a healthy co-twin of an affected twin (not recorded which).

V usage is TRBV2 and J usage is TRBJ2-2; TCRdb picks TRBD1, but there is no DNA to check that call. The CDR3 runs 14 residues. CDR1 and CDR2 (germline): SNHLY, FYNNEI. CDR3 in amino acids: CASWTGGNTGELFF.

CDR3 residues: CASSKAGTSGRYSYNEQFF. The gene calls are TRBV18 and TRBJ2-1; TCRdb lists TRBD2, though no DNA is available to test this call. CDR3 length: 19 residues. Germline lookup yields CDR1 KGHSH and CDR2 LQKENI.

This chain links TRBV12-3 or TRBV12-4 with TRBJ1-2; TCRdb gives TRBD1 as the D gene, but with no DNA this cannot be confirmed. CDR3 size: 13 residues. The CDR3 sequence: CASSLDRVRGYTF.

The gene calls are TRBV6-1 and TRBJ1-6; TCRdb designates TRBD1, a call that cannot be tested without DNA. Germline CDR1 MNHNS, CDR2 SASEGT. This CDR3 region has 17 residues. CDR3 sequence: CASSLRDRGSYNSPLHF.

This chain joins TRBV28 and TRBJ1-1; TCRdb's D call, TRBD1, is unchecked because there is no DNA. Germline CDR1 and CDR2: MDHEN and SYDVKM. The CDR3 loop spans 15 amino acids. The CDR3 region is CASSEQGAADTEAFF.

The J gene is TRBJ2-2, the V gene TRBV14; with no DNA, the TCRdb D assignment of TRBD1 cannot be verified. The germline CDR1 and CDR2 sequences are SGHDN and FVKESK. The CDR3 contains 16 residues. CDR3 loop: CASSRPGTAATGELFF. Filled out from reference TRBV14 and TRBJ2-2, the complete variable domain reads EAGVTQFPSHSVIEKGQTVTLRCDPISGHDNLYWYRRVMGKEIKFLLHFVKESKQDESGMPNNRFLAERTGGTYSTLKVQPAELEDSGVYFCASSRPGTAATGELFFGEGSRLTVL.

This sequence joins TRBV11-2 and TRBJ2-5; TCRdb names TRBD2, which stays unverified in the absence of DNA. CDR3 size: 14 residues. Germline V gene lookup returns CDR1 SGHAT and CDR2 FQNNGV. The CDR3 reads CASSMFGPQETQYF.

The chain joins TRBV18 to TRBJ2-1; lacking DNA, the TRBD1 call made by TCRdb goes unchecked. This CDR3 comprises 15 residues. CDR1 and CDR2 from the germline V gene are KGHSH and LQKENI. The CDR3 is CASSSDRDLYNEQFF. Drawing the rest from reference TRBV18 and TRBJ2-1, the complete variable domain is NAGVMQNPRHLVRRRGQEARLRCSPMKGHSHVYWYRQLPEEGLKFMVYLQKENIIDESGMPKERFSAEFPKEGPSILRIQQVVRGDSAAYFCASSSDRDLYNEQFFGPGTRLTVL.

The gene calls are TRBV7-2 and TRBJ1-2; TCRdb designates TRBD1, a call that cannot be tested without DNA. Looked up from germline, CDR1 is SGHTA and CDR2 is FQGNSA. This CDR3 is built from 12 residues. Here the CDR3 reads CASSGRDYGYTF.

This chain uses TRBV6-1 with TRBJ1-5. Germline lookup yields CDR1 MNHNS and CDR2 SASEGT. There are 11 residues in the CDR3. The CDR3 sequence is CASSVGGPQHF.

The chain's CDR3 is CASSMSGNTGELFF. This chain uses TRBV19 with TRBJ2-2. Looked up from germline, CDR1 is LNHDA and CDR2 is SQIVND (reference sequence). The CDR3 has 14 amino acids.

V gene TRBV12-3 or TRBV12-4 combines with J gene TRBJ1-5; lacking DNA, the TRBD1 call made by TCRdb goes unchecked. The CDR3 runs 14 residues. CDR3: CASSGGQFHQPQHF.

The V call is TRBV15, the J call TRBJ1-1; the TRBD1 assignment by TCRdb is unverifiable without DNA. The germline V gene has CDR1 LNHNV and CDR2 YYDKDF (reference sequence). The CDR3 consists of 17 residues. The CDR3 here is CATSRDPIARGRTEAFF.

The V and J genes are TRBV5-1 and TRBJ2-7; TCRdb outputs TRBD2, but without DNA this stays unchecked. This CDR3 region has 17 residues. Germline lookup yields CDR1 SGHRS and CDR2 YFSETQ. CDR3 protein: CASSSLGLPSASYEQYF.